The 3 T cell receptor beta chains in this list originate from one sample, sequenced in a study of blood T cell repertoires in COVID-19. Produced via immunoSEQ multiplex PCR; TCRdb's table is partial and in-frame only. Here the sample spans some 100,000 clones, roughly nine tenths being singletons. The sequenced sample was peripheral blood. The origin of the receptors is a human donor with active COVID-19. The donor label of this sample is uncertain.

This chain connects TRBV5-1 to TRBJ2-5, with a weak D call TRBD2 (7 bases). The CDR3 length is 16 residues. V lost 2 bases to trimming and J lost 3 bases, with 17 bases between them. Germline V gives CDR1 SGHRS, CDR2 YFSETQ. CDR3 in DNA: TGCGCCAGCAGCTTTGGGGGGGCCCGGCTTAAAGAGACCCAGTACTTC. It specifies CASSFGGARLKETQYF.

V is TRBV6-1 and J is TRBJ2-5; 10 bases fit TRBD2. From germline, CDR1 is MNHNS and CDR2 SASEGT. The CDR3 is 16 amino acids. Trimming took 4 bases from V and 5 from J; bases not matched to a gene: 10. The chain's CDR3 is CASSGRLAGGGETQYF. The CDR3 DNA sequence: TGTGCCAGCAGTGGGCGATTAGCGGGGGGCGGGGAGACCCAGTACTTC.

The genes are TRBV2 and TRBJ1-2; 7 positions agree with TRBD1. V shed 6 bases and J 0 bases; nucleotides not matched to a gene: 4. Germline V lookup: CDR1 SNHLY, CDR2 FYNNEI. The CDR3 sequence is 14 residues long. As DNA, the CDR3 is TGTGCCAGCAGCAGGGACAGAACTAACTATGGCTACACCTTC. As protein: CASSRDRTNYGYTF.